The rows below give T cell receptor beta chains drawn from one sample of a study of T cells in Graves' hyperthyroidism and ophthalmopathy. TCRdb ran MiXCR on the multiplex PCR reads and lists one entry per CDR3 protein. The data hold more than 450,000 distinct CDR3 sequences, with roughly 21% observed a single time. The sequencing input was blood. The origin of the receptors is a man between 35 and 55 years old with Graves' ophthalmopathy. Both conserved end residues are part of each CDR3. D genes are given only for firm matches. Size is stated for part of the rows, as once, few or many counts, or as a class when the clone is expanded.

D gene,J gene,V gene,CDR3 length,clone size,CDR3 protein,CDR3 DNA
TRBD2,TRBJ2-1,TRBV14,16,.,CASSQLYGGDYNEQFF,TGTGCCAGCAGCCAACTATACGGGGGGGACTACAATGAGCAGTTCTTC
.,TRBJ1-1,TRBV6-2/TRBV6-3,16,many,CASNSFGNPLNTEAFF,TGTGCCAGCAACAGTTTTGGAAATCCCCTGAACACTGAAGCTTTCTTT
TRBD1,TRBJ1-2,TRBV4-1,14,few,CASSPDRGVVGYTF,TGCGCCAGCAGCCCAGACAGGGGCGTCGTGGGCTACACCTTC
.,TRBJ2-3,TRBV5-1,15,few,CASSWRRPSRDTQYF,TGCGCCAGCAGCTGGCGACGACCCTCACGAGATACGCAGTATTTT
.,TRBJ2-1,TRBV2,14,.,CASRIAHGHNEQFF,TGTGCCAGCAGGATAGCGCACGGTCACAATGAGCAGTTCTTC
.,TRBJ2-7,TRBV10-3,14,few,CAISPQAPPYEQYF,TGTGCCATCAGTCCACAGGCCCCCCCTTACGAGCAGTACTTC
.,TRBJ1-2,TRBV2,14,many,CASSDWGANWGYTF,TGTGCCAGCAGTGATTGGGGGGCTAACTGGGGCTACACCTTC
TRBD2,TRBJ2-1,TRBV6-2/TRBV6-3,14,.,CASQTSGRGHEQFF,TGTGCCAGCCAGACTAGCGGGAGAGGGCATGAGCAGTTCTTC
.,TRBJ1-6,TRBV9,13,.,CASGGPHNSPLHF,TGTGCCAGCGGGGGACCCCATAATTCACCCCTCCACTTT
.,TRBJ2-3,TRBV10-1,15,.,CASSPPGARTDTQYF,TGCGCCAGCAGTCCTCCGGGCGCACGCACAGATACGCAGTATTTT
.,TRBJ1-2,TRBV29-1,13,few,CSVEVPGHYGYTF,TGCAGCGTTGAAGTCCCGGGACACTATGGCTACACCTTC
.,TRBJ1-1,TRBV4-2,13,few,CASGRVSNTEAFF,TGTGCCAGCGGCAGGGTATCGAACACTGAAGCTTTCTTT
.,TRBJ1-1,TRBV30,12,many,CAWQTVNTEAFF,TGTGCCTGGCAGACGGTGAACACTGAAGCTTTCTTT
TRBD1,TRBJ1-5,TRBV28,19,few,CASSPAGTGGVYGGQPQHF,TGTGCCAGCAGTCCTGCGGGGACAGGGGGCGTTTACGGGGGGCAGCCCCAGCATTTT
.,TRBJ1-1,TRBV27,16,.,CASSSALRGRNTEAFF,TGTGCCAGCAGTTCCGCCCTCAGGGGACGGAACACTGAAGCTTTCTTT
.,TRBJ2-7,TRBV27,15,many,CASSLNPLARYEQYF,TGTGCCAGCAGTTTAAACCCCCTGGCGCGCTACGAGCAGTACTTC
.,TRBJ2-6,TRBV2,16,many,CASSEALGVGANVLTF,TGTGCCAGCAGTGAAGCGCTAGGGGTAGGGGCCAACGTCCTGACTTTC
TRBD1,TRBJ2-7,TRBV18,15,.,CASSSNRDRGYEQYF,TGTGCCAGCTCATCAAACCGGGACAGGGGATACGAGCAGTACTTC
.,TRBJ1-3,TRBV27,14,few,CASADGVSGNTIYF,TGTGCCAGCGCGGATGGGGTCTCAGGAAACACCATATATTTT
.,TRBJ1-2,TRBV20-1,10,few,CSAWTPGYTF,TGCAGTGCTTGGACGCCCGGCTACACCTTC
.,TRBJ1-2,TRBV12-3/TRBV12-4,14,.,CASRAGVGTNGYTF,TGTGCCAGCAGGGCGGGGGTGGGTACAAATGGCTACACCTTC
.,TRBJ1-5,TRBV29-1,12,.,CSVRDVDQPQHF,TGCAGCGTGAGGGACGTCGATCAGCCCCAGCATTTT